A selection of T cell receptor beta chains follows, all from one sample in a study of shared clonotypes between healthy human individuals. Assay used: immunoSEQ multiplex PCR; TCRdb lists only in-frame clones, some missing. The sample lists around 2,000,000 clones, 93% occurring once. The sequencing input was naive CD8+ T cells from PBMCs. These receptors came from a young man in good health. Some clones in this sample may be carry-over from other donors' samples. CDR3s include the opening cysteine and the closing phenylalanine or tryptophan.

j_call v_call cdr3_aa
TRBJ1-1 TRBV2 CASSEGQMNTEAFF
TRBJ2-7 TRBV6-6 CASRGIGGAYEQYF
TRBJ2-7 TRBV5-6 CASSLGRWTYEQYF
TRBJ2-1 TRBV27 CASSLSGGEQFF
TRBJ1-2 TRBV29-1 CSAPGGAIDYGYTF
TRBJ2-3 TRBV11-2 CASSNRGFPSTDTQYF
TRBJ1-1 TRBV9 CASSVGTGRSTFF
TRBJ2-7 TRBV27 CASSYGTSYNEQYF
TRBJ2-2 TRBV4-3 CASSQDGVGSGELFF
TRBJ2-7 TRBV10-3 CAISESGSGSREQYF
TRBJ2-7 TRBV21-1 CASSNPFSTGGTYEQYF
TRBJ1-5 TRBV27 CASSFVGGYQPQHF
TRBJ1-2 TRBV5-5 CASSPTGYGYTF
TRBJ2-7 TRBV7-8 CASSQGRAAGYEQYF
TRBJ2-3 TRBV6-5 CASKGGSTDTQYF
TRBJ1-5 TRBV5-8 CASSPPLREDQPQHF
TRBJ2-6 TRBV29-1 CSVEWGSSGANVLTF
TRBJ2-3 TRBV5-1 CASSEGAITDTQYF
TRBJ1-1 TRBV27 CASSLRTYMNTEAFF
TRBJ2-1 TRBV18 CASSSGEQFF
TRBJ1-1 TRBV7-9 CASSEGPGVAEAFF
TRBJ1-5 TRBV5-1 CASSFGSNQPQHF
TRBJ2-2 TRBV7-9 CASSLVAGQRERTGELFF
TRBJ1-5 TRBV15 CATSRDGTGALPKPQHF
TRBJ1-4 TRBV6-6 CASSYVGEEGKLFF
TRBJ2-5 TRBV28 CASSKEQGPGQTQYF
TRBJ1-1 TRBV27 CASSFKGWAELGTEAFF
TRBJ1-2 TRBV6-1 CASSDLGTVYGYTF
TRBJ2-7 TRBV29-1 CSVVVNYEQYF
TRBJ2-5 TRBV27 CASSSGETQYF
TRBJ1-1 TRBV19 CASSPRDRSFTEAFF
TRBJ2-2 TRBV7-9 CASSHPQGAGSGELFF
TRBJ1-5 TRBV28 CASSSGHNQPQHF